These 24 T cell receptor beta chains were all obtained from the same sample, sequenced in a study of blood T cell repertoires in COVID-19. Produced via immunoSEQ multiplex PCR; TCRdb's table is partial and in-frame only. The profile shows around 140,000 clones, more than 75% of them singletons. Sequencing was performed on peripheral blood. The receptors shown here come from a man aged 50-60 years who had recovered from COVID-19.

V usage is TRBV4-3 and J usage is TRBJ1-1, with D perhaps TRBD1 (5 bases). V was trimmed by 0 bases and J by 0 bases, leaving 8 bases between them. Germline assignment: CDR1 LGHNA and CDR2 YSLEER. The CDR3 sequence is 15 residues long. CDR3 coding DNA: TGCGCCAGCAGCCAAGAAACAGGCTTGAACACTGAAGCTTTCTTT. Translation gives CASSQETGLNTEAFF.

Comments on this clone: The junction does not match germline at one end; this may be a read error. The chain recombines TRBV7-2 with TRBJ2-3, with 12 bases aligning to TRBD2. CDR3 length equals 16 residues. From germline, CDR1 is SGHTA and CDR2 FQGNSA. The chain's CDR3 is CASSLGLAGITDTQYF. The CDR3 bases are TGTGCCAGCAGTTTAGGACTAGCGGGGATCACAGATACGCAGTATTTT.

The V and J genes are TRBV5-4 and TRBJ2-7; 8 bases agree with TRBD1. Germline lookup yields CDR1 SGHNT and CDR2 YYREEE (reference sequence). This CDR3 has 16 amino acids. The V and J ends lost 0 bases and 2 bases, in that order; junction bases with no gene match: 7. In DNA, the CDR3 is TGTGCCAGCAGCTTGGTGGGACAGGAGACCCCCTACGAGCAGTACTTC. Encoded protein: CASSLVGQETPYEQYF.

The CDR3 DNA follows: TGTGCCAGCAGCCAAGATCCAGGGACAGCCTTCTACGAGCAGTACTTC. It specifies CASSQDPGTAFYEQYF. The chain is built from TRBV3-1 (or the pseudogene TRBV3-2) and TRBJ2-7; 7 bases are shared with TRBD1. Germline V CDR1 and CDR2: LGHDT, YNNKEL (reference sequence). The CDR3 consists of 16 residues. V was clipped by 0 bases and J by 3 bases; unmatched bases: 8.

This clone has a single count. The chain links TRBV5-8 to TRBJ1-3, with 7 bases matching TRBD1. Germline CDR1 SGHTS, CDR2 YDEGEE. The ends lost 0 bases at V and 1 base at J; junction bases unmatched: 1. The CDR3 extends over 15 amino acids. The CDR3 DNA follows: TGTGCCAGCAGCTTGGCAGGGGGGTCTGGAAACACCATATATTTT. Translating it yields CASSLAGGSGNTIYF.

The J gene is TRBJ1-4, the V gene TRBV7-8; 10 positions agree with TRBD1. J lost 3 bases, V lost 5 bases, and 9 bases had no gene match. The CDR3 extends over 17 amino acids. Germline loops: CDR1 SGHVS, CDR2 FQNEAQ. CDR3 coding DNA: TGTGCCAGCAGCGGCCGGGACAGGGGTTTGTCTAATGAAAAACTGTTTTTT. It codes for CASSGRDRGLSNEKLFF.

CDR3 coding DNA: TGTGCCAGCAGCTTTGTTGGGACAGGGTGGTACGAGCAGTACTTC. Translating gives CASSFVGTGWYEQYF. The rearrangement joins TRBV7-2 to TRBJ2-7; 9 bases agree with TRBD1. V gave up 3 bases and J gave up 4 bases; unmatched junction bases: 7. CDR3 length: 15 residues. In germline, CDR1 is SGHTA, CDR2 FQGNSA. Complete variable domain (other parts from reference TRBV7-2 and TRBJ2-7): GAGVSQSPSNKVTEKGKDVELRCDPISGHTALYWYRQSLGQGLEFLIYFQGNSAPDKSGLPSDRFSAERTGGSVSTLTIQRTQQEDSAVYLCASSFVGTGWYEQYFGPGTRLTVT.

The chain combines TRBV12-3 or TRBV12-4 with TRBJ2-7; D gene ambiguous. V lost 3 bases and J 4 bases, leaving 10 bases between the germline ends. The CDR3 extends over 13 amino acids. The CDR3: CASSFRLPYEQYF. CDR3 bases: TGTGCCAGCAGTTTTCGACTTCCTTACGAGCAGTACTTC.

The V and J genes are TRBV6-5 and TRBJ1-6, with TRBD1 matching 8 bases. CDR3 length: 15 amino acids. The V segment lost 6 bases and the J segment 5 bases; nucleotides outside the gene matches: 6. Germline CDR1 MNHEY, CDR2 SVGAGI. The CDR3 DNA sequence: TGTGCCAGCAGCCTCCCGGGACAGGATAATTCACCCCTCCACTTT. The encoded protein is CASSLPGQDNSPLHF.

The gene calls are TRBV7-9 and TRBJ1-5; 7 positions match TRBD1. This CDR3 contains 15 residues. Germline V gene lookup returns CDR1 SEHNR and CDR2 FQNEAQ (reference sequence). V lost 4 bases, J lost 3 bases, and 6 bases stayed unmatched. Here the CDR3 DNA reads TGTGCCAGCAGCTCCCAAGGACAGGCCAATCAGCCCCAGCATTTT. Translation gives CASSSQGQANQPQHF.

The chain links TRBV6-5 to TRBJ2-7; possible D gene TRBD1, 6 bases. Germline V gene sequence: CDR1 MNHEY, CDR2 SVGAGI. V shed 7 bases and J shed 6 bases, with 16 bases lying between them. There are 13 residues in the CDR3. The CDR3 protein is CASTLDLRGEQYF. The CDR3 nucleotides read TGTGCCAGCACGCTGGATCTCAGGGGCGAGCAGTACTTC.

The V call is TRBV6-2 or TRBV6-3, the J call TRBJ1-1; tentatively, D is TRBD1 (5 bases). CDR3 length equals 15 residues. V shed 0 bases and J shed 6 bases, with 14 bases lying between them. Per the germline V gene, CDR1 is MNHEY and CDR2 is SVGEGT. This CDR3 is CASSYSRVGGSEAFF. Here the CDR3 DNA reads TGTGCCAGCAGTTACTCGCGCGTGGGGGGATCTGAAGCTTTCTTT.

This rearrangement joins TRBV4-3 to TRBJ2-7; 7 nucleotides align to TRBD1. With V trimmed by 4 bases and J by 3 bases, 3 bases remained unmatched. CDR3 length: 13 residues. Per the germline V gene, CDR1 is LGHNA and CDR2 is YSLEER. In DNA form, the CDR3 reads TGCGCCAGCAGCCCTAGACAGGGCTACGAGCAGTACTTC. Encoded protein: CASSPRQGYEQYF.

The chain is built from TRBV5-6 and TRBJ1-1; the match to TRBD1 covers 7 bases. V trimming: 3 bases; J trimming: 1 base; junction bases outside the gene matches: 3. The CDR3 has 14 residues. The germline V gene has CDR1 SGHDT and CDR2 YYEEEE. The CDR3 here is CASSSRQGNTEAFF. CDR3 nucleotides: TGTGCCAGCAGCTCGAGACAGGGGAACACTGAAGCTTTCTTT.

V and J are TRBV2 and TRBJ2-7, with 10 bases lining up with TRBD2. Germline V gene data show CDR1 as SNHLY and CDR2 as FYNNEI. The CDR3 runs to 16 residues. The junction had 12 bases not matched to a gene; V was cut back by 3 bases and J by 7 bases. As DNA, the CDR3 is TGTGCCAGCAGTGACGGTCTAGCGGGGGCCAGGGGGGAGCAGTACTTC. Translated, it gives CASSDGLAGARGEQYF.

This chain links TRBV2 with TRBJ1-1, with 9 bases lining up with TRBD1. The V segment lost 5 bases and the J segment 1 base; nucleotides outside the gene matches: 8. The CDR3 sequence is 16 residues long. Per the germline V gene, CDR1 is SNHLY and CDR2 is FYNNEI. The CDR3 DNA sequence: TGTGCCAGCAGTCCTACCGGGACAGGGAGGAACACTGAAGCTTTCTTT. Its translation is CASSPTGTGRNTEAFF.

CDR3 in amino acids: CASSYTGTSTYEQYF. CDR3 in DNA: TGTGCCAGCAGTTACACCGGGACAAGCACCTACGAGCAGTACTTC. The chain is built from TRBV6-2 or TRBV6-3 and TRBJ2-7; D perhaps matches TRBD1 (6 bases). V was cut by 2 bases and J by 2 bases, with 13 bases left in between. Germline CDR1 reads MNHEY; CDR2 reads SVGEGT. The CDR3 spans 15 residues.

The V gene is TRBV12-3 or TRBV12-4, the J gene TRBJ1-2; no clear D gene. The CDR3 has 13 residues. V was trimmed by 4 bases and J by 4 bases, leaving 10 bases between them. The CDR3 DNA reads as TGTGCCAGCAGTTCGGGTGGCTTCTATGGCTACACCTTC. Amino acid sequence: CASSSGGFYGYTF.

The chain links TRBV18 to TRBJ2-5; a weak D match, TRBD2 (6 bases). V was shortened by 4 bases and J by 3 bases, with 9 bases between the two germline ends. CDR3 size: 13 residues. Germline values: CDR1 KGHSH, CDR2 LQKENI. CDR3 sequence: CASSRDLEETQYF. As DNA, the CDR3 is TGTGCCAGCTCACGGGACTTAGAAGAGACCCAGTACTTC.

This clone appeared a single time. This chain joins TRBV7-9 and TRBJ2-2, with 9 bases lining up with TRBD2. CDR3 length: 17 amino acids. Trimming took 4 bases from V and 2 from J; bases not matched to a gene: 8. From germline, CDR1 is SEHNR and CDR2 FQNEAQ (reference sequence). The CDR3 loop reads CASSSLRTSANTGELFF. CDR3 DNA sequence: TGTGCCAGCAGCTCTCTTAGGACTAGCGCCAACACCGGGGAGCTGTTTTTT.

This clone was recorded only once. This chain links TRBV28 with TRBJ2-7, with D possibly TRBD1 on 6 matching bases. Germline CDR1 reads MDHEN; CDR2 reads SYDVKM. The CDR3 consists of 15 residues. Between the trimmed V and J ends, which lost 4 bases and 3 bases, there was a span of 16 bases. In DNA form, the CDR3 reads TGTGCCAGCAGTTCCCCCCTACAGGGACACTACGAGCAGTACTTC. The encoded protein is CASSSPLQGHYEQYF.

This rearrangement joins TRBV3-1 (or the pseudogene TRBV3-2) to TRBJ2-5; D is possibly TRBD2 (10 bases). Trimming left V 6 bases short and J 0 bases short, with 26 bases between. The germline V gene has CDR1 LGHDT and CDR2 YNNKEL (reference sequence). The CDR3 loop spans 19 amino acids. The CDR3 DNA reads TGTGCCAGCAGGGCCGGGACAGGGCGGCTAGCGGGGGACCAAGAGACCCAGTACTTC. Encoded protein: CASRAGTGRLAGDQETQYF.

This rearrangement joins TRBV7-2 to TRBJ2-7, with D possibly being TRBD2 (5 bases). Germline CDR1 reads SGHTA; CDR2 reads FQGNSA. Trimming cost V 1 base and J 2 bases, with 6 bases left between them. The CDR3 extends over 13 amino acids. CDR3 loop: CASSLGTPYEQYF. In nucleotides, the CDR3 is TGTGCCAGCAGCTTAGGGACTCCCTACGAGCAGTACTTC.

The chain is built from TRBV6-5 and TRBJ1-6, with D unclear. Germline V gene lookup returns CDR1 MNHEY and CDR2 SVGAGI. Trimming removed 6 bases from V and 11 bases from J, with 17 bases in between. The CDR3 extends over 14 amino acids. The CDR3 region is CASRREAGRAPLHF. The CDR3 DNA reads as TGTGCCAGCAGGAGGGAGGCCGGGAGGGCACCCCTCCACTTT.